These 19 T cell receptor beta chains were all obtained from the same sample, sequenced in a study of metastatic and nonmetastatic thyroid tumors. No patient received treatment before thyroid surgery. TCRdb re-processed the PCR reads through MiXCR. The table includes about 27,000 clones, 15% to 20% detected once. Sequencing input: blood. These receptors all stem from a male donor with papillary thyroid cancer or a benign thyroid nodule (not recorded which). Some clones in this sample may be carry-over from other donors' samples.

This clone was seen more than once but under ten times. The V and J genes are TRBV6-1 and TRBJ1-5, with 10 bases identical to TRBD1. The CDR3 runs to 15 residues. Losses at the gene ends were 7 bases for V and 2 bases for J; bases not matched to a gene: 5. CDR1 and CDR2 (germline): MNHNS, SASEGT. The CDR3 region is CASNLGTGGNQPQHF. CDR3 bases: TGTGCCAGCAATTTAGGGACAGGGGGCAATCAGCCCCAGCATTTT.

This clone was counted ten times or more. The V gene is TRBV5-1, the J gene TRBJ2-1; 7 nucleotides match TRBD2. With 1 base clipped from V and 5 bases from J, the junction kept 12 bases outside the gene matches. CDR3 length: 17 amino acids. In germline, CDR1 is SGHRS, CDR2 YFSETQ. The CDR3 bases are TGCGCCAGCAGCTTGCGTCAGCGGGGCAAGGAAAACAATGAGCAGTTCTTC. It is translated as CASSLRQRGKENNEQFF. Using reference TRBV5-1 and TRBJ2-1 for the parts outside the CDR3, the full variable domain is KAGVTQTPRYLIKTRGQQVTLSCSPISGHRSVSWYQQTPGQGLQFLFEYFSETQRNKGNFPGRFSGRQFSNSRSEMNVSTLELGDSALYLCASSLRQRGKENNEQFFGPGTRLTVL.

This clone is categorized as medium-sized. V usage is TRBV6-2 or TRBV6-3 and J usage is TRBJ1-2; a weak D match, TRBD1 (5 bases). Trimming stripped 0 bases from V and 6 bases from J, with 5 bases between. This CDR3 has 12 amino acids. Germline assignment: CDR1 MNHEY and CDR2 SVGEGT. CDR3 in DNA: TGTGCCAGCAGTTACTCGGGGGATGGCTACACCTTC. Its protein is CASSYSGDGYTF.

This clone appeared many times. The chain joins TRBV28 to TRBJ2-3; D ambiguous. The V and J ends lost 5 bases and 5 bases respectively, with 8 bases between them. CDR3 length: 12 residues. CDR1 and CDR2 (germline): MDHEN, SYDVKM. The CDR3 bases are TGTGCCAGCAGTAATTCGGTAGATACGCAGTATTTT. This gives the protein CASSNSVDTQYF.

There are many counts of this clone. This sequence may be a read error, since a much larger clone differs from it by one base. The chain has TRBV2 and TRBJ2-1; no clear D gene. Trimming left V 8 bases short and J 4 bases short, with 12 bases between. The CDR3 loop spans 13 amino acids. In germline, CDR1 is SNHLY, CDR2 FYNNEI. DNA of the CDR3: TGTGCCAGCGCAACAAGGGTATACAATGAGCAGTTCTTC. It yields the protein CASATRVYNEQFF.

The V call is TRBV19, the J call TRBJ2-2; D uncertain. The ends were cut back, 5 bases at V and 4 bases at J, with 11 bases in the middle. The CDR3 runs 14 residues. CDR1 and CDR2 (germline): LNHDA, SQIVND (reference sequence). The CDR3 DNA follows: TGTGCCAGTAGTCGGTCATACCTCACCGGGGAGCTGTTTTTT. Encoded protein: CASSRSYLTGELFF.

The table lists this clone with many counts. The rearrangement joins TRBV19 to TRBJ1-5, with D possibly being TRBD1 (5 bases). Germline-derived CDR1 and CDR2 are LNHDA and SQIVND (reference sequence). The CDR3 extends over 13 amino acids. Trimming cost V 7 bases and J 6 bases, with 13 bases left between them. Here the CDR3 reads CASTTGVFQPQHF. The CDR3 bases are TGTGCCAGTACCACAGGAGTTTTTCAGCCCCAGCATTTT.

This clone was recorded many times. The chain is built from TRBV28 and TRBJ2-7, with D hard to call. The CDR3 extends over 14 amino acids. Germline V gene sequence: CDR1 MDHEN, CDR2 SYDVKM. V was clipped by 8 bases and J by 3 bases, with 17 bases between them. Here the CDR3 DNA reads TGTGCCAGCCATTCGACATCCTGGGGCTACGAGCAGTACTTC. It yields the protein CASHSTSWGYEQYF.

Comments on this clone: Possible read error: a much larger clone is one base away. At the DNA level, this CDR3 is encoded by other sequences in the same sample as well. J is TRBJ2-5 and V is TRBV7-2; D unclear. CDR1 and CDR2 from the germline V gene are SGHTA and FQGNSA. This CDR3 contains 13 residues. Trimming cost V 7 bases and J 5 bases, with 14 bases left between them. CDR3 loop: CASKRETQETQYF. The CDR3 DNA is TGTGCCAGCAAACGTGAGACCCAGGAGACCCAGTACTTC.

A note on this clone: A much larger clone differs from this one at a single base, so this may be a read error. CDR3 sequence (DNA): TGCAGCGTTGAAGAGGATCCTAACTATGGCTACACCTTC. It yields the protein CSVEEDPNYGYTF. The rearrangement links TRBV29-1 to TRBJ1-2, with D hard to call. Germline CDR1 SQVTM, CDR2 ANQGSEA. The CDR3 spans 13 residues. The V end lost 0 bases, the J end lost 0 bases, and 5 bases lay between the germline ends.

This clone was counted between two and nine times. The chain is built from TRBV5-4 and TRBJ2-1; 8 bases are shared with TRBD2. The ends lost 0 bases at V and 4 bases at J; junction bases unmatched: 21. From germline, CDR1 is SGHNT and CDR2 YYREEE (reference sequence). The length of the CDR3 is 21 residues. The CDR3 DNA follows: TGTGCCAGCAGCTTGGCCAAAATTGGCGGGAGGACCCAACAACAATACAATGAGCAGTTCTTC. Its translation is CASSLAKIGGRTQQQYNEQFF.

Ten or more counts support this clone. The chain employs TRBV12-3 or TRBV12-4 and TRBJ1-5; the D is unclear. The germline V and J ends were trimmed by 6 bases and 3 bases, with 9 bases remaining between them. The CDR3 runs to 13 residues. DNA for the CDR3: TGTGCCAGCAGAGGGCAGACCAATCAGCCCCAGCATTTT. Amino acids: CASRGQTNQPQHF.

The J gene is TRBJ1-6, the V gene TRBV6-1; TRBD1 aligns across 8 bases. Germline values: CDR1 MNHNS, CDR2 SASEGT. V lost 7 bases, J lost 11 bases, and 13 bases stayed unmatched. This CDR3 is 15 amino acids long. In DNA, the CDR3 is TGTGCCAGCACCGGAAACAGCAGGGGGCTAACACCCCTCCACTTT. Translation: CASTGNSRGLTPLHF.

This clone was picked up a small number of times. The J gene is TRBJ2-5, the V gene TRBV20-1; TRBD1 matches 7 bases. The V gene's germline CDR1 is DFQATT and CDR2 SNEGSKA (reference sequence). CDR3 length: 15 residues. CDR3 nucleotides: TGCAGCGCTCCACGGCACAGGGGCCAGAAAGAGACCCAGTACTTC. Translating gives CSAPRHRGQKETQYF.

This clone was seen more than once but under ten times. This could be a read error, since a much larger clone is one nucleotide away. V gene TRBV7-3 combines with J gene TRBJ2-1, with D maybe TRBD2 (5 bases). From germline, CDR1 is SGHTA and CDR2 FQGTGA. CDR3 length: 13 residues. The CDR3 region is CASSTTPGNEQLF. The CDR3 nucleotides read TGTGCCAGCAGCACTACTCCCGGGAATGAGCAGCTCTTC.

This clone was seen repeatedly, ten times or more. Other nucleotide sequences from this sample produce the same CDR3. This chain links TRBV6-1 with TRBJ1-4, with 9 bases fitting TRBD1. CDR1 is MNHNS and CDR2 is SASEGT in the germline V gene. CDR3 length: 15 amino acids. The trim removed 2 bases at V and 7 bases at J, leaving 5 bases unmatched. The CDR3 sequence is CASSERTGGGEKLFF. In DNA, the CDR3 is TGTGCCAGCAGTGAACGAACAGGGGGCGGTGAAAAACTGTTTTTT.

This clone has a count of ten or more. A much larger clone is a single base away; this may be a read error. This is likely a read error, given that the CDR3 carries no conserved phenylalanine or tryptophan at its end. CDR3 in DNA: TGTGCCAGCAGTTCCCGGGGGGATGAGCAGTTCCTC. The encoded protein is CASSSRGDEQFL. This chain connects TRBV12-3 or TRBV12-4 to TRBJ2-1; 7 bases agree with TRBD2. CDR3 length: 12 residues. V trimming: 4 bases; J trimming: 8 bases; junction bases outside the gene matches: 2.

This chain joins TRBV27 and TRBJ1-1; D uncertain. This CDR3 is 11 amino acids long. CDR1 is MNHEY and CDR2 is SMNVEV in the germline V gene (reference sequence). Trimming removed 6 bases at V and 9 bases at J, with 11 bases between. Here the CDR3 DNA reads TGTGCCAGCAGATCGGTGGTTAAAGCTTTCTTT. Translated, it gives CASRSVVKAFF.

This clone was counted ten times or more. The genes are TRBV28 and TRBJ1-5; D is undetermined. Trimming removed 8 bases from V and 5 bases from J, with 19 bases in between. CDR1 is MDHEN, CDR2 SYDVKM, per germline. The CDR3 length is 15 residues. CDR3 sequence reads: CASSSQGWSDQPQHF. The CDR3 DNA is TGTGCCAGCTCTTCCCAAGGCTGGTCCGATCAGCCCCAGCATTTT.